Detailed here is one T cell receptor beta chain. The sample originates from a study of blood T cell repertoires in COVID-19. Assay used: immunoSEQ multiplex PCR; TCRdb lists only in-frame clones, some missing. The sample lists 300,000 to 350,000 clones, 87% occurring once. V lost 4 bases, J lost 5 bases, and 12 bases stayed unmatched. Germline V gives CDR1 LNHDA, CDR2 SQIVND (reference sequence). The CDR3 length is 16 residues. The gene calls are TRBV19 and TRBJ2-5, with 8 bases lining up with TRBD2. Sequencing was carried out using peripheral blood. The sequence was collected from a man aged 25-45 years with COVID-19, enrolled during active disease. The CDR3, as DNA: TGTGCCAGTAGTAAACTATTAGCGGGATCGGGGGAGACCCAGTACTTC. Protein sequence: CASSKLLAGSGETQYF. The full variable domain, in which reference TRBV19 and TRBJ2-5 provide the parts outside the CDR3, is DGGITQSPKYLFRKEGQNVTLSCEQNLNHDAMYWYRQDPGQGLRLIYYSQIVNDFQKGDIAEGYSVSREKKESFPLTVTSAQKNPTAFYLCASSKLLAGSGETQYFGPGTRLLVL.